Listed here is a single T cell receptor beta chain. About 0.5 to 1 ug RNA was reverse transcribed with random hexamers. Using its own MiXCR run on the immunoSEQ multiplex PCR reads, TCRdb lists one record per CDR3 protein. This table holds over 95,000 distinct CDR3 sequences, under 95% found once. Negative isolation yielded CD4+ and CD8+ T cells, and FACS enriched TEMRA cells. The CDR3 has 16 amino acids. With V trimmed by 4 bases and J by 5 bases, 8 bases remained unmatched. The germline V gene encodes CDR1 SGHRS and CDR2 YFSETQ. These data are taken from a study of CD8 T cells in Susac syndrome. Sequenced sample: CD8+ T cells from PBMCs. The TCR originated in a human donor in good health. V gene TRBV5-1 combines with J gene TRBJ2-2; 10 nucleotides line up with TRBD2. The CDR3 bases are TGCGCCAGCAGCCCTGGCCAGGGACTAGCGACCGGGGAGCTGTTTTTT. This gives the protein CASSPGQGLATGELFF.